The next 26 T cell receptor beta chains were all read from a single sample in a study. TCRdb recomputed calls from the reads with MiXCR, one row per CDR3 protein. The sample comprises some 15,000 distinct CDR3 sequences, about 38% of which are singletons, and roughly a sixth rests with the top ten. The sequencing input was blood. Receptors were obtained from a human donor.

This sequence joins TRBV11-1 and TRBJ2-5; TRBD1 matches at 7 bases. The CDR3 consists of 14 residues. The V gene's germline CDR1 is SGHAT and CDR2 FQDESV (reference sequence). Germline trimming cut 5 bases from V and 5 bases from J; bases unmatched to any gene: 8. In DNA, the CDR3 is TGTGCCAGCAGCGGTCAGACAGGGAATGAGACCCAGTACTTC. The encoded protein is CASSGQTGNETQYF.

This clonotype was observed at least ten times. The genes are TRBV4-3 and TRBJ1-1; weak D call: TRBD1 (5 bases). The CDR3 contains 15 residues. CDR1 and CDR2 from the germline V gene are LGHNA and YSLEER. Trimming removed 4 bases from V and 4 bases from J, with 16 bases in between. CDR3 coding DNA: TGCGCCAGCAGCCCCCGGGGGGGAGGGAGCACTGAAGCTTTCTTT. Amino acid sequence: CASSPRGGGSTEAFF.

This clonotype was seen ten or more times. The chain has TRBV4-3 and TRBJ2-1, with D unclear. The CDR3 sequence is 16 residues long. CDR1 and CDR2 from the germline V gene are LGHNA and YSLEER. V lost 0 bases and J lost 2, with 11 bases in between. The CDR3: CASSQEGYPAYNEQFF. The CDR3 DNA sequence: TGCGCCAGCAGCCAAGAAGGCTATCCGGCCTACAATGAGCAGTTCTTC.

Within the sample, this clonotype is medium-sized. The CDR3: CASSLESSGRTDTQYF. CDR3 nucleotides: TGTGCCAGCAGCTTAGAGTCTAGCGGGAGAACAGATACGCAGTATTTT. J is TRBJ2-3 and V is TRBV7-6; 10 bases map to TRBD2. V shed 1 base, J shed 3 bases, and the junction held 4 bases outside the gene matches. The germline V gene has CDR1 SGHVS and CDR2 FNYEAQ. The CDR3 contains 16 residues.

Ten or more counts support this clonotype. The gene calls are TRBV4-3 and TRBJ1-2; 9 nucleotides line up with TRBD1. Germline loops: CDR1 LGHNA, CDR2 YSLEER. The ends lost 3 bases at V and 0 bases at J; junction bases unmatched: 2. The CDR3 is 15 residues long. This CDR3 reads CASSQGTGTNYGYTF. CDR3 coding DNA: TGCGCCAGCAGCCAGGGGACAGGGACTAACTATGGCTACACCTTC.

This clonotype has a count of ten or more. The chain carries TRBV12-3 or TRBV12-4 and TRBJ2-7; weak D call: TRBD2 (6 bases). V was trimmed by 5 bases and J by 2 bases, leaving 13 bases between them. The CDR3 extends over 14 amino acids. The CDR3 here is CASSLGTGTYEQYF. CDR3 DNA sequence: TGTGCCAGCAGTCTGGGGACTGGAACCTACGAGCAGTACTTC.

The sample holds a few counts of this clonotype. The V call is TRBV20-1, the J call TRBJ2-7, with 13 positions matching TRBD2. The CDR3 has 20 amino acids. Germline V gene data show CDR1 as DFQATT and CDR2 as SNEGSKA (reference sequence). The J segment lost 1 base and the V segment lost 1 base, leaving 16 bases of the junction unmatched. The CDR3 region has the DNA TGCAGTGCTAGAGGGGGTTTAGGGTTCGGGACTAGCGGGAATTCCTACGAGCAGTACTTC. The encoded protein is CSARGGLGFGTSGNSYEQYF.

By its share, this clonotype is medium-sized. The chain combines TRBV4-2 with TRBJ1-4; TRBD1 matches at 8 bases. The CDR3 runs to 15 residues. V was clipped by 5 bases and J by 8 bases; unmatched bases: 10. The germline CDR1 and CDR2 sequences are LGHNA and YNFKEQ. For the CDR3, the DNA is TGTGCCAGCAGCAGTAGTCGACAGGGGTACGAAAAACTGTTTTTT. Protein product: CASSSSRQGYEKLFF.

This clonotype is classed as medium-sized. The rearrangement joins TRBV6-2 or TRBV6-3 to TRBJ2-5; no clear D. CDR3 size: 16 residues. Trimming left V 2 bases short and J 5 bases short, with 18 bases between. CDR1 MNHEY and CDR2 SVGEGT come from the germline V gene. The DNA for the CDR3 is TGTGCCAGCAGTTACGAGGTAGCCCATCCCCCGGAGACCCAGTACTTC. As protein: CASSYEVAHPPETQYF.

In this sample, this clonotype turned up many times. The CDR3: CASSQDFPGAVLPYEQYF. The CDR3 bases are TGCGCCAGCAGCCAAGATTTTCCGGGAGCGGTCCTCCCCTACGAGCAGTACTTC. The gene calls are TRBV4-3 and TRBJ2-7; a weak D match, TRBD2 (6 bases). Trimming removed 0 bases from V and 2 bases from J, with 20 bases in between. Per the germline V gene, CDR1 is LGHNA and CDR2 is YSLEER. The CDR3 has 18 amino acids.

This clonotype is labeled medium-sized. V is TRBV12-3 or TRBV12-4 and J is TRBJ2-4; 9 nucleotides line up with TRBD2. V was pared by 6 bases and J by 0 bases, with 3 bases of the junction left unmatched. This CDR3 is 15 amino acids long. The CDR3 region is CASSPSGAAKNIQYF. CDR3 nucleotides: TGTGCCAGCAGCCCTAGCGGGGCAGCCAAAAACATTCAGTACTTC.

The table lists this clonotype with many counts. The rearrangement uses TRBV18 and TRBJ2-1; 10 bases agree with TRBD2. V was pared by 3 bases and J by 5 bases, with 4 bases of the junction left unmatched. The CDR3 totals 15 residues. From germline, CDR1 is KGHSH and CDR2 LQKENI. CDR3 sequence: CASSPTSGLDNEQFF. Here the CDR3 DNA reads TGTGCCAGCTCACCGACTAGCGGGTTAGACAATGAGCAGTTCTTC.

By sample fraction, this clonotype is medium-sized. The chain joins TRBV4-3 to TRBJ1-2; D gene unclear. The V end lost 0 bases, the J end lost 8 bases, and 10 bases lay between the germline ends. The length of the CDR3 is 13 residues. Germline V CDR1 and CDR2: LGHNA, YSLEER. DNA of the CDR3: TGCGCCAGCAGCCAAGAGCCATCAAGCGGCTACACCTTC. This sequence encodes CASSQEPSSGYTF.

This clonotype was seen many times. The chain uses TRBV4-3 and TRBJ2-1; D might be TRBD2 (6 bases). This CDR3 region has 16 residues. The germline gives CDR1 LGHNA, CDR2 YSLEER. Trimming took off 3 bases at V and 4 bases at J, with 16 bases between the two ends. DNA of the CDR3: TGCGCCAGCAGCCACGGCCGGGGGACGCCTTACAATGAGCAGTTCTTC. The encoded protein is CASSHGRGTPYNEQFF.

Concerning this clonotype: The junction differs from germline at one of its ends, possibly a read error. V and J are TRBV4-1 and TRBJ1-6; D unresolved. The CDR3 is made up of 12 amino acids. Germline V gives CDR1 MGHRA, CDR2 YSYEKL. CDR3 in DNA: TGCGCCAGCAGCCAATTAGGAGCAGGCCCTAACTTT. Translation gives CASSQLGAGPNF.

This clonotype is a singleton in its sample. A read error may explain this, as a much larger clone is one base away. The V gene is TRBV4-1, the J gene TRBJ1-1; tentative D call: TRBD1 (5 bases). Germline CDR1 reads MGHRA; CDR2 reads YSYEKL. The CDR3 has 13 amino acids. The CDR3 protein is CASSQGGNTQAFF. The CDR3 DNA is TGCGCCAGCAGCCAAGGGGGGAACACTCAAGCTTTCTTT.

This clonotype has more than one count but fewer than ten. The chain employs TRBV7-6 and TRBJ1-2, with 9 positions matching TRBD1. V lost 5 bases to trimming and J lost 4 bases; unmatched junction nucleotides: 5. This CDR3 region has 14 residues. From germline, CDR1 is SGHVS and CDR2 FNYEAQ. CDR3: CASSTGTGLYGYTF. The CDR3 DNA is TGTGCCAGCAGCACCGGGACAGGGCTCTATGGCTACACCTTC.

By its share, this clonotype is medium-sized. Germline is not matched at one junction end, which may reflect a read error. This chain connects TRBV4-3 to TRBJ1-6; D perhaps matches TRBD1 (6 bases). CDR1 is LGHNA, CDR2 YSLEER, per germline. This CDR3 has 16 amino acids. CDR3 nucleotide sequence: TGCGCCAGCAGCAAAGACAGGACGGGCCTTAATTCACCCCTCCACTTT. Protein product: CASSKDRTGLNSPLHF.

Only a few counts were recorded for this clonotype. The CDR3 sequence is CSVETGATDTQYF. CDR3 DNA: TGCAGCGTTGAGACAGGGGCCACAGATACGCAGTATTTT. The chain employs TRBV29-1 and TRBJ2-3, with 8 bases identical to TRBD1. The germline CDR1 and CDR2 sequences are SQVTM and ANQGSEA. With 3 bases clipped from V and 2 bases from J, the junction kept 1 base outside the gene matches. The CDR3 has 13 amino acids.

The chain employs TRBV15 and TRBJ1-5; 9 bases agree with TRBD1. CDR3 length equals 14 residues. Trimming removed 3 bases from V and 11 bases from J; junction bases left unmatched: 8. Looked up from germline, CDR1 is LNHNV and CDR2 is YYDKDF (reference sequence). CDR3 sequence reads: CATSSGTGQETQHF. CDR3 DNA: TGTGCCACCAGCAGTGGGACAGGGCAAGAGACCCAGCATTTT.

In its sample, this clonotype was seen many times. This chain uses TRBV4-3 with TRBJ1-4; weak D call: TRBD1 (5 bases). Germline CDR1 reads LGHNA; CDR2 reads YSLEER. The CDR3 extends over 17 amino acids. With 4 bases removed from V and 5 bases from J, the gap between germline ends came to 20 bases. The CDR3 loop reads CASSRTTWGGRNEKLFF. The CDR3 DNA is TGCGCCAGCAGCCGAACGACTTGGGGCGGAAGGAATGAAAAACTGTTTTTT.

The chain carries TRBV29-1 and TRBJ1-4; D perhaps matches TRBD1 (5 bases). V lost 0 bases to trimming and J lost 5 bases, with 7 bases between them. CDR3 size: 13 residues. The germline V gene encodes CDR1 SQVTM and CDR2 ANQGSEA. CDR3 residues: CSVEDRGNEKLFF. The CDR3 DNA reads as TGCAGCGTTGAAGATCGGGGGAATGAAAAACTGTTTTTT. The full variable domain, completed using reference TRBV29-1 and TRBJ1-4, is SAVISQKPSRDICQRGTSLTIQCQVDSQVTMMFWYRQQPGQSLTLIATANQGSEATYESGFVIDKFPISRPNLTFSTLTVSNMSPEDSSIYLCSVEDRGNEKLFFGSGTQLSVL.

The rearrangement joins TRBV29-1 to TRBJ2-3; the match to TRBD2 covers 9 bases. CDR1 and CDR2 from the germline V gene are SQVTM and ANQGSEA. The V segment lost 2 bases and the J segment 11 bases; nucleotides outside the gene matches: 11. CDR3 length equals 14 residues. CDR3: CSVESGRTYNEQYF. In nucleotides, the CDR3 is TGCAGCGTTGAAAGCGGGAGGACATACAATGAGCAGTATTTT.

The sample holds many counts of this clonotype. This chain connects TRBV7-3 to TRBJ2-3; D not resolved. Germline CDR1 and CDR2: SGHTA and FQGTGA. The CDR3 totals 12 residues. Trimming left V 5 bases short and J 2 bases short, with 5 bases between. The CDR3 sequence: CASSENTDTQYF. DNA for the CDR3: TGTGCCAGCAGCGAGAACACAGATACGCAGTATTTT. The variable domain in full, with the rest retrieved from reference TRBV7-3 and TRBJ2-3, is GAGVSQTPSNKVTEKGKYVELRCDPISGHTALYWYRQSLGQGPEFLIYFQGTGAADDSGLPNDRFFAVRPEGSVSTLKIQRTERGDSAVYLCASSENTDTQYFGPGTRLTVL.

This clonotype showed up many times. The chain employs TRBV4-3 and TRBJ1-1; tentative D call: TRBD1 (5 bases). From germline, CDR1 is LGHNA and CDR2 YSLEER. The CDR3 is made up of 15 amino acids. Trimming cost V 1 base and J 7 bases, with 16 bases left between them. CDR3 in amino acids: CASSQAHQGAFEAFF. DNA of the CDR3: TGCGCCAGCAGCCAAGCCCACCAGGGCGCCTTTGAAGCTTTCTTT.

This clonotype appeared many times. This chain connects TRBV30 to TRBJ2-7, with TRBD2 matching over 9 bases. The CDR3 consists of 15 residues. V lost 5 bases, J lost 1 base, and 9 bases stayed unmatched. Germline V gene sequence: CDR1 GTSNPN, CDR2 SVGIG (reference sequence). CDR3 DNA sequence: TGTGCCTGGGACTTAGGGCTAGCGGGGTCCTACGAGCAGTACTTC. Protein product: CAWDLGLAGSYEQYF.